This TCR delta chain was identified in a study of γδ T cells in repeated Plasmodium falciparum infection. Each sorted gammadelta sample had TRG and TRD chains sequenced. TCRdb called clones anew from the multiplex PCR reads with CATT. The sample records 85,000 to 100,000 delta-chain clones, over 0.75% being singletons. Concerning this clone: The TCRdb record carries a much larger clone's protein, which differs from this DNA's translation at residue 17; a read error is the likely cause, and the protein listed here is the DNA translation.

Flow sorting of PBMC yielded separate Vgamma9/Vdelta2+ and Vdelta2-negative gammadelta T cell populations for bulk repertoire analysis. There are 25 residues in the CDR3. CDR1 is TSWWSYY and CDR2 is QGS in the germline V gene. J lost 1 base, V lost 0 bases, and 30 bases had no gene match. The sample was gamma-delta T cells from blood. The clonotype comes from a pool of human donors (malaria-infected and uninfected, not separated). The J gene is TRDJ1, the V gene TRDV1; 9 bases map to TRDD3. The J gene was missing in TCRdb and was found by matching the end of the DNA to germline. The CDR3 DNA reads TGTGCTCTTGGGGAACTATTTGAGGGGCCCTTCCCGAGAAGGGGATACGGTGGGGGCACCGATAAACTCATCTTT. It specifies CALGELFEGPFPRRGYGGGTDKLIF.